The text below deals with one TCR beta chain. Its specificity is unknown. This entry comes from a study of shared clonotypes between healthy human individuals. With V trimmed by 7 bases and J by 4 bases, 9 bases remained unmatched. Germline CDR1 reads LNHDA; CDR2 reads SQIVND (reference sequence). The CDR3 sequence is 15 residues long. Here immunoSEQ multiplex PCR was the method, and the copy in TCRdb shows in-frame clones only, minus some. In the table there are a few million clones, roughly 92% of which are singletons. Study-wide findings and caveats: Compared with memory subsets, naive subsets generally had larger estimated richness.

The specimen sequenced was naive CD4+ T cells sorted from blood. Sample subset: CD45RA+ positively selected. The chain recombines TRBV19 with TRBJ1-5; 8 bases agree with TRBD1. The receptor was derived from a man aged 18-30 years in good health. The CDR3 DNA follows: TGTGCCAGTACCGATGGGACAGGCGGGAATCAGCCCCAGCATTTT. Amino acids: CASTDGTGGNQPQHF.